This T cell receptor (beta chain) emerged from a study of CD8 T cells in ankylosing spondylitis. Study-wide results and limits: Clones that were linked to disease were CD8+ and were relatively rare in peripheral blood. There were earlier reports of some motif variants in reactive arthritis synovial fluid and blood. Ankylosing spondylitis blood seemed to carry a telltale TCR beta motif made of roughly 8 highly homologous variants. Enrichment of disease-linked clones was reportedly significant in matched ankylosing spondylitis synovial fluid.

Library preparation for TCR beta used quantitative 5'-RACE with molecular barcodes. One entry per CDR3 protein results from TCRdb running MiXCR on the 5' RACE reads. The sample contains about 540,000 distinct CDR3 sequences, about 12% of which appear only once. The CDR3 is 18 residues long. The germline gives CDR1 DFQATT, CDR2 SNEGSKA (reference sequence). Trimming at V came to 4 bases and at J to 3 bases, leaving 18 bases not matched to a gene. In the case of this clonotype: Its antigen is unknown.

The sequencing sample was made of blood, either unsorted or a sorted T cell fraction (not recorded which). The gene calls are TRBV20-1 and TRBJ2-3; 8 bases align to TRBD2. The TCR originated in a male donor with ankylosing spondylitis. CDR3 in amino acids: CSAIHLSAGGVVTDTQYF. The CDR3 DNA follows: TGCAGTGCTATCCATCTATCCGCGGGAGGTGTTGTAACAGATACGCAGTATTTT.